Following are 14 T cell receptor beta chains from one sample sequenced in a study of CD8+ T cells in alopecia areata. Reverse transcribed after extraction, RNA yielded cDNA as the sequencing template. Only in-frame clones appear in the TCRdb table, and some are missing; sequencing was by immunoSEQ multiplex PCR. The sample consists of roughly 65,000 clones, roughly half of them appearing once. The sample here was CD8+ T cells sorted from blood, taken at week 0. These receptors all come from a human donor with alopecia areata.

The chain combines TRBV29-1 with TRBJ2-2; D gene uncertain. CDR1 is SQVTM and CDR2 is ANQGSEA in the germline V gene. V shed 4 bases and J shed 4 bases, with 10 bases lying between them. The CDR3 runs to 13 residues. CDR3 sequence: CSVAWTVTGELFF. CDR3 coding DNA: TGCAGCGTTGCCTGGACGGTCACCGGGGAGCTGTTTTTT.

The table lists this clone with a few counts. The chain recombines TRBV12-5 with TRBJ2-3; D not certain. V was cut by 6 bases and J by 5 bases, with 15 bases left in between. The CDR3 extends over 14 amino acids. Germline-derived CDR1 and CDR2 are LGHNT and FRNRAP. The CDR3 DNA sequence: TGTGCTAGTGGCCCCGGATATCAGCAAGATACGCAGTATTTT. Amino acid sequence: CASGPGYQQDTQYF. Together with reference TRBV12-5 and TRBJ2-3, the CDR3 gives the full variable domain: DARVTQTPRHKVTEMGQEVTMRCQPILGHNTVFWYRQTMMQGLELLAYFRNRAPLDDSGMPKDRFSAEMPDATLATLKIQPSEPRDSAVYFCASGPGYQQDTQYFGPGTRLTVL.

The chain recombines TRBV30 with TRBJ2-2; 8 nucleotides match TRBD2. J was trimmed by 3 bases and V by 7 bases; bases with no gene match: 4. CDR3 length equals 13 residues. Germline assignment: CDR1 GTSNPN and CDR2 SVGIG (reference sequence). The CDR3 DNA follows: TGTGCCTCCCTCGGGGGGGACACCGGGGAGCTGTTTTTT. This gives the protein CASLGGDTGELFF. Drawing the rest from reference TRBV30 and TRBJ2-2, the complete variable domain is SQTIHQWPATLVQPVGSPLSLECTVEGTSNPNLYWYRQAAGRGLQLLFYSVGIGQISSEVPQNLSASRPQDRQFILSSKKLLLSDSGFYLCASLGGDTGELFFGEGSRLTVL.

The chain couples TRBV6-1 to TRBJ1-5; D remains ambiguous. Germline V lookup: CDR1 MNHNS, CDR2 SASEGT. This CDR3 contains 13 residues. Deletions cut 2 bases from V and 1 base from J, with 3 bases between. CDR3 sequence: CASSEWSNQPQHF. CDR3 DNA: TGTGCCAGCAGTGAATGGAGCAATCAGCCCCAGCATTTT.

The chain recombines TRBV10-3 with TRBJ2-7, with D uncertain. There are 12 residues in the CDR3. The germline CDR1 and CDR2 sequences are ENHRY and SYGVKD. V gave up 0 bases and J gave up 11 bases, with 11 bases separating them. The CDR3 DNA reads TGTGCCATCAGTGAGTCCGGAAATAGGAAGTACTTC. This translates into CAISESGNRKYF.

The chain joins TRBV2 to TRBJ2-5; TRBD2 aligns across 12 bases. After removal of 8 bases from V and 4 bases from J, the junction contained 11 bases not matched to a gene. This CDR3 has 16 residues. In germline, CDR1 is SNHLY, CDR2 FYNNEI. DNA of the CDR3: TGTGCCAGCGGTAGCCCGACTAGCGGGAGAGGAGAGACCCAGTACTTC. Protein product: CASGSPTSGRGETQYF.

The chain has TRBV7-3 and TRBJ2-3; 7 bases map to TRBD2. The V and J ends lost 2 bases and 6 bases, in that order; junction bases with no gene match: 2. Looked up from germline, CDR1 is SGHTA and CDR2 is FQGTGA. CDR3 length: 13 amino acids. CDR3: CASSLGTTDTQYF. The CDR3 DNA is TGTGCCAGCAGCTTAGGGACTACGGATACGCAGTATTTT. Full variable domain (rest looked up from reference TRBV7-3 and TRBJ2-3): GAGVSQTPSNKVTEKGKYVELRCDPISGHTALYWYRQSLGQGPEFLIYFQGTGAADDSGLPNDRFFAVRPEGSVSTLKIQRTERGDSAVYLCASSLGTTDTQYFGPGTRLTVL.

V gene TRBV7-9 combines with J gene TRBJ2-7; the D gene is possibly TRBD1 (5 bases). Germline loops: CDR1 SEHNR, CDR2 FQNEAQ (reference sequence). With 3 bases removed from V and 3 bases from J, the gap between germline ends came to 15 bases. CDR3 length equals 15 residues. The CDR3 sequence: CASSFSSGRVYEQYF. The DNA of the CDR3 is TGTGCCAGCAGCTTCAGTTCGGGCAGGGTCTACGAGCAGTACTTC.

This clone has more than one count but fewer than ten. V usage is TRBV7-9 and J usage is TRBJ2-7; TRBD2 is a possible D gene (5 bases). CDR1 is SEHNR, CDR2 FQNEAQ, per germline (reference sequence). V was clipped by 0 bases and J by 12 bases, with 9 bases between them. The CDR3 has 11 residues. The CDR3 spells CASSLAEGWYF. The CDR3 DNA reads as TGTGCCAGCAGCTTAGCTGAGGGTTGGTACTTC.

The sample holds many counts of this clone. CDR3 sequence reads: CASSPWTSGRETQYF. For the CDR3, the DNA is TGTGCCAGCAGCCCGTGGACTAGCGGGAGGGAGACCCAGTACTTC. The chain is built from TRBV7-8 and TRBJ2-5; 14 nucleotides line up with TRBD2. The germline CDR1 and CDR2 sequences are SGHVS and FQNEAQ. This CDR3 is built from 15 residues. J gave up 5 bases and V 5 bases, and 4 bases lay outside the gene matches.

This clone showed up just a few times. This chain links TRBV2 with TRBJ1-2; TRBD1 agrees at 10 bases. V was pared by 2 bases and J by 3 bases, with 6 bases of the junction left unmatched. Germline loops: CDR1 SNHLY, CDR2 FYNNEI. This CDR3 has 16 residues. The CDR3 nucleotides are TGTGCCAGCAGTGAACAGACAGGGGGCTCGGACTATGGCTACACCTTC. It yields the protein CASSEQTGGSDYGYTF.

The V call is TRBV9, the J call TRBJ2-1; D may be TRBD1 or TRBD2 (5 bases each). Germline values: CDR1 SGDLS, CDR2 YYNGEE. The length of the CDR3 is 13 residues. Between the trimmed V and J ends, which lost 3 bases and 4 bases, there was a span of 8 bases. The CDR3 sequence is CASSAGTYNEQFF. CDR3 nucleotides: TGTGCCAGCAGCGCCGGGACGTACAATGAGCAGTTCTTC.

This clone was found once. V gene TRBV2 combines with J gene TRBJ2-7; D is ambiguous. The CDR3 loop spans 13 amino acids. Trimming left V 0 bases short and J 7 bases short, with 10 bases between. Germline CDR1 is SNHLY and CDR2 is FYNNEI. The CDR3 region is CASSEAASREQYF. In DNA, the CDR3 is TGTGCCAGCAGTGAAGCGGCTAGTAGGGAGCAGTACTTC.

The V gene is TRBV4-1, the J gene TRBJ1-1; D gene ambiguous. The CDR3 runs to 14 residues. V was trimmed by 4 bases and J by 2 bases, leaving 11 bases between them. Germline assignment: CDR1 MGHRA and CDR2 YSYEKL. As DNA, the CDR3 is TGCGCCAGCAGCCTGAGGTACCCAAACACTGAAGCTTTCTTT. Encoded protein: CASSLRYPNTEAFF.